The T cell receptor (beta chain) described here comes from a study of human T cells and chemical hapten exposure. Documented time point: patch test 1, 2 weeks after DPC sensitization. Sample treatment: therapeutic diphenylcyclopropenone sensitization with weekly scalp DPC. Note on this clonotype: With a much larger clone just one base away, this may be a read error.

TCRdb itself ran the RACE reads through MiXCR, one entry per CDR3 protein. The table lists more than 80,000 distinct CDR3 sequences, roughly 7.2% of them singletons, with around 1.5% in the top ten. The CDR3 length is 19 residues. Germline V gene lookup returns CDR1 LGHNA and CDR2 YNFKEQ. Specimen: whole blood, collected in connection with sensitization to the hapten diphenylcyclopropenone (DPC). The rearrangement joins TRBV4-2 to TRBJ2-5; D may be TRBD1 (6 bases). The TCR sequence derives from a woman between 25 and 40 years old with alopecia areata. Some clones in this sample may be carry-over from other donors' samples. CDR3 DNA: TGTGCCAGCAGCCAAGAAGAAGCTACAGGGAACCCGTACCAAGAGACCGAGTACTTC. Translation: CASSQEEATGNPYQETEYF.